This TCR beta chain stems from a study of blood T cell repertoires in COVID-19. Data came from immunoSEQ multiplex PCR; TCRdb stores just in-frame clones and leaves some out. The sample yields fewer than 350,000 clones, roughly 88% seen once. CDR1 is SNHLY, CDR2 FYNNEI, per germline. The ends lost 8 bases at V and 5 bases at J; junction bases unmatched: 5. This CDR3 is 13 amino acids long. This clonotype was obtained from a woman aged 35 to 49 with acute COVID-19. This chain joins TRBV2 and TRBJ2-2, with 7 bases lining up with TRBD2. The source material was PBMCs or T cells enriched from blood (not recorded which). For the CDR3, the DNA is TGTGCCAGCGGGCGGGAGAAGACCGGGGAGCTGTTTTTT. Its protein is CASGREKTGELFF.